A selection of T cell receptor beta chains follows, all from one sample in a study of cytomegalovirus exposure and HLA in healthy donors. Clones were sequenced by immunoSEQ multiplex PCR, and TCRdb holds only the in-frame ones, with some missing. This table has more than 150,000 clones, 81% appearing once. The sequencing input was PBMCs. The receptors originated from a woman in her 30s in good health and CMV-seronegative. The CDR3 runs from the conserved cysteine through the conserved F or W. A D gene is named only where the DNA matches it firmly. Only some rows state a clone size, as once, few, many or a class for expanded clones.

CDR3 | DNA | D | size | J | V
CASSLDVGLAVKNIQYF | TGTGCCAGCAGCTTAGACGTTGGACTAGCTGTCAAAAACATTCAGTACTTC | TRBD2 | few | TRBJ2-4 | TRBV7-2
CASSLGGGAAETQYF | TGTGCCAGCAGCTTAGGCGGGGGGGCCGCGGAGACCCAGTACTTC | TRBD2 | . | TRBJ2-5 | TRBV7-2
CASRPSGIYEQYF | TGTGCCAGTAGGCCTAGCGGGATCTACGAGCAGTACTTC | TRBD2 | . | TRBJ2-7 | TRBV19
CASRLTGVNEQFF | TGTGCCAGCAGGTTAACAGGGGTCAATGAGCAGTTCTTC | TRBD1 | . | TRBJ2-1 | TRBV7-6
CASSFLWTGANYGYTF | TGTGCCAGCAGTTTCCTTTGGACAGGGGCTAACTATGGCTACACCTTC | TRBD1 | . | TRBJ1-2 | TRBV28
CASSVEPGTRGVGGTDTQYF | TGTGCCAGCAGCGTGGAGCCGGGGACTCGGGGTGTGGGAGGCACAGATACGCAGTATTTT | . | . | TRBJ2-3 | TRBV9
CASRPGLAGGPSETQYF | TGTGCCAGCAGACCGGGACTAGCGGGGGGGCCATCAGAGACCCAGTACTTC | TRBD2 | . | TRBJ2-5 | TRBV28
CASSPRVENTEAFF | TGTGCCAGCAGCCCACGGGTCGAGAACACTGAAGCTTTCTTT | . | . | TRBJ1-1 | TRBV9
CASSSYPRGQPQHF | TGTGCCAGCAGTTCGTATCCGAGAGGTCAGCCCCAGCATTTT | . | . | TRBJ1-5 | TRBV28
CASSPGQGSTDTQYF | TGCGCCAGCAGCCCCGGACAGGGAAGCACAGATACGCAGTATTTT | TRBD1 | . | TRBJ2-3 | TRBV5-1
CASARLAEGSYEQYF | TGTGCCAGCGCCCGACTAGCGGAGGGGTCCTACGAGCAGTACTTC | TRBD2 | few | TRBJ2-7 | TRBV6-1
CSVVGQPNEKLFF | TGCAGCGTCGTGGGACAGCCTAATGAAAAACTGTTTTTT | TRBD1 | . | TRBJ1-4 | TRBV29-1
CASSGQGGNQPQHF | TGTGCCAGTAGTGGACAGGGAGGCAATCAGCCCCAGCATTTT | TRBD1 | . | TRBJ1-5 | TRBV19
CASSLGYGSDTGELFF | TGTGCCAGCAGCTTAGGGTATGGCAGCGACACCGGGGAGCTGTTTTTT | . | . | TRBJ2-2 | TRBV7-9
CASSLQGAVRYEQYF | TGTGCCAGCAGTTTACAGGGGGCGGTAAGGTACGAGCAGTACTTC | TRBD1 | . | TRBJ2-7 | TRBV27
CASSPTGTPSRVDTQYF | TGCGCCAGCAGCCCGACGGGGACACCGTCAAGGGTAGATACGCAGTATTTT | . | . | TRBJ2-3 | TRBV5-1
CASSEWGGTYEQYF | TGTGCCAGCAGTGAATGGGGCGGAACCTACGAGCAGTACTTC | . | . | TRBJ2-7 | TRBV25-1
CASSLDRGHSPLHF | TGTGCCAGCAGCTTAGACAGGGGGCATTCACCCCTCCACTTT | TRBD1 | . | TRBJ1-6 | TRBV7-2
CASSQGMVRTGGLYNSPLHF | TGCGCCAGCAGCCAAGGGATGGTAAGGACAGGGGGACTTTATAATTCACCCCTCCACTTT | TRBD1 | . | TRBJ1-6 | TRBV4-1
CASSLIPGGMSDTQYF | TGTGCCAGCAGCTTAATACCGGGAGGGATGTCAGATACGCAGTATTTT | TRBD2 | . | TRBJ2-3 | TRBV7-2
CASSQVPGGNQPQHF | TGCGCCAGCAGCCAAGTACCAGGGGGCAATCAGCCCCAGCATTTT | . | . | TRBJ1-5 | TRBV4-1
CASSPPANYGYTF | TGTGCCAGCAGTCCGCCAGCTAACTATGGCTACACCTTC | . | once | TRBJ1-2 | TRBV28
CASKPRMMNTEAFF | TGTGCCAGCAAGCCGCGAATGATGAACACTGAAGCTTTCTTT | . | few | TRBJ1-1 | TRBV6-6
CASSLTLAKNIQYF | TGTGCCAGCAGTTTAACTCTAGCCAAAAACATTCAGTACTTC | . | . | TRBJ2-4 | TRBV27
CASKGTSGRYNEQFF | TGTGCCAGCAAGGGGACTAGCGGGAGGTACAATGAGCAGTTCTTC | TRBD2 | . | TRBJ2-1 | TRBV28
CASSQEASGINVGDTQYF | TGCGCCAGCAGCCAAGAGGCTAGCGGGATCAATGTGGGAGATACGCAGTATTTT | TRBD2 | . | TRBJ2-3 | TRBV4-3
CASSGGHAGAGGFFQETQYF | TGTGCCAGCAGTGGCGGACACGCCGGGGCAGGGGGCTTCTTCCAAGAGACCCAGTACTTC | TRBD1 | few | TRBJ2-5 | TRBV2
CASSTQAQETQYF | TGTGCCAGCAGCACCCAGGCCCAAGAGACCCAGTACTTC | . | . | TRBJ2-5 | TRBV6-6
CASSFAWDREDEQYF | TGTGCCAGCAGTTTTGCGTGGGACAGGGAAGACGAGCAGTACTTC | TRBD1 | . | TRBJ2-7 | TRBV27
CASSTGGGYTF | TGTGCCAGCAGTACCGGGGGTGGCTACACCTTC | . | . | TRBJ1-2 | TRBV2
CASSYDRLNIQYF | TGTGCCAGCAGCTATGACAGGCTAAACATTCAGTACTTC | . | . | TRBJ2-4 | TRBV7-9
CASSQAGTGHAYEQYF | TGCGCCAGCAGCCAAGCGGGGACAGGGCATGCCTACGAGCAGTACTTC | TRBD1 | once | TRBJ2-7 | TRBV4-3
CASSPLGLAGVQSYEQYF | TGTGCCAGCTCACCCCTAGGACTAGCGGGAGTACAATCCTACGAGCAGTACTTC | TRBD2 | . | TRBJ2-7 | TRBV18
CASSWAGWPNQPQHF | TGTGCCAGCAGTTGGGCGGGGTGGCCCAATCAGCCCCAGCATTTT | . | . | TRBJ1-5 | TRBV28
CARRYDGEPSYEQYF | TGTGCCAGGAGGTACGACGGGGAGCCGTCCTACGAGCAGTACTTC | . | . | TRBJ2-7 | TRBV21-1
CASSRPGLVLDEQYF | TGTGCCAGCAGCCGGCCTGGACTAGTCCTGGACGAGCAGTACTTC | TRBD2 | . | TRBJ2-7 | TRBV4-2
CASSPGNGYEQYF | TGCGCCAGCAGCCCGGGAAATGGGTACGAGCAGTACTTC | . | . | TRBJ2-7 | TRBV5-1
CASSFGERGNQPQHF | TGTGCCAGCAGTTTCGGGGAGAGAGGCAATCAGCCCCAGCATTTT | . | . | TRBJ1-5 | TRBV28
CASSTGTGLYETQYF | TGTGCCAGCAGTACAGGGACAGGCTTGTACGAGACCCAGTACTTC | TRBD1 | . | TRBJ2-5 | TRBV2
CASSLLRVGSPLHF | TGTGCCAGCAGTCTCCTCAGGGTAGGGTCACCCCTCCACTTT | . | once | TRBJ1-6 | TRBV28
CASSLDYNLYEQYF | TGTGCCAGCAGCTTGGATTACAACCTCTACGAGCAGTACTTC | . | . | TRBJ2-7 | TRBV5-5
CASSQGGLAIYNEQFF | TGCGCCAGCAGCCAAGGGGGACTAGCGATATACAATGAGCAGTTCTTC | TRBD2 | few | TRBJ2-1 | TRBV4-3
CASSGQGKTEAFF | TGTGCCAGCAGTGGCCAGGGAAAGACTGAAGCTTTCTTT | . | . | TRBJ1-1 | TRBV2
CASSDLPGVGYQETQYF | TGCGCCAGCAGTGACCTCCCGGGGGTCGGTTACCAAGAGACCCAGTACTTC | . | once | TRBJ2-5 | TRBV10-2
CASSGLAGGPGDEQFF | TGTGCCAGCAGTGGGCTAGCGGGAGGGCCGGGGGATGAGCAGTTCTTC | TRBD2 | . | TRBJ2-1 | TRBV27
CASSFGGRSGVGTDTQYF | TGTGCCAGCAGCTTCGGTGGTCGGTCAGGGGTCGGCACAGATACGCAGTATTTT | . | few | TRBJ2-3 | TRBV11-2
CASSRGGQVYEQYF | TGTGCCAGCAGCCGTGGGGGACAGGTATACGAGCAGTACTTC | TRBD1 | . | TRBJ2-7 | TRBV9